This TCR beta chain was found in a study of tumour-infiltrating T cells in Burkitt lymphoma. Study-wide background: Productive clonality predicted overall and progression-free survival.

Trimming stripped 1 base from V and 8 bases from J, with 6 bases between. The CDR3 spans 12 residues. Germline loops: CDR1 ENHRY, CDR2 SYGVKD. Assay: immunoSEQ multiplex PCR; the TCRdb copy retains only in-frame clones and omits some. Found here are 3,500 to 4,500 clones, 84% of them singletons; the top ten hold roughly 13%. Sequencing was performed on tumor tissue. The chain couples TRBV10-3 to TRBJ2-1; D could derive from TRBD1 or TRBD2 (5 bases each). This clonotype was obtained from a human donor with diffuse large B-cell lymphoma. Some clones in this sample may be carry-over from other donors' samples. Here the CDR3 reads CAISEWGHEQFF. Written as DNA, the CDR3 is TGTGCCATCAGTGAGTGGGGACATGAGCAGTTCTTC.